The 9 T cell receptor beta chains below come from one sample, sequenced in a study of blood T cell repertoires in COVID-19. Sequencing used immunoSEQ multiplex PCR; TCRdb keeps in-frame clones, though not all of them. This repertoire shows 130,000 or so clones, about 83% found once; its top ten account for roughly 2.2%. Sequenced: peripheral blood. The receptors were gathered from a woman aged 45-65 years with acute or convalescent COVID-19.

The chain has TRBV3-1 (or the pseudogene TRBV3-2) and TRBJ1-3, with D perhaps TRBD1 (6 bases). Trimming cost V 0 bases and J 4 bases, with 7 bases left between them. Germline CDR1 LGHDT, CDR2 YNNKEL (reference sequence). This CDR3 contains 14 residues. CDR3 sequence (DNA): TGTGCCAGCAGCCAAGAGGGGGCGGGAAACACCATATATTTT. It yields the protein CASSQEGAGNTIYF.

To note about this clone: A read error may produce the germline difference seen at one junction end. V is TRBV27 and J is TRBJ1-2; D gene uncertain. CDR1 is MNHEY, CDR2 SMNVEV, per germline (reference sequence). The CDR3 has 15 residues. The CDR3 reads CASRLSVGLNYGYTF. CDR3 sequence (DNA): TGTGCCAGCAGGTTATCCGTCGGTCTTAACTATGGCTACACCTTC.

Concerning this clone itself: The junction shows a germline mismatch at one end, possibly a read error. The CDR3 DNA reads TGTGTCAGTAGTATCCGACTGGCCTATAATTCACCCCTCCACTTT. As protein: CVSSIRLAYNSPLHF. The J gene is TRBJ1-6, the V gene TRBV19, with D hard to call. The CDR3 has 15 amino acids. Germline V gene lookup returns CDR1 LNHDA and CDR2 SQIVND (reference sequence).

The rearrangement uses TRBV9 and TRBJ1-5; 9 bases map to TRBD1. With 3 bases clipped from V and 0 bases from J, the junction kept 4 bases outside the gene matches. The CDR3 sequence is 16 residues long. Germline-derived CDR1 and CDR2 are SGDLS and YYNGEE. The CDR3 nucleotides read TGTGCCAGCAGCGGGGGGACAGGGAATAGCAATCAGCCCCAGCATTTT. Its protein is CASSGGTGNSNQPQHF.

This chain uses TRBV7-2 with TRBJ2-7; 7 positions agree with TRBD2. The germline V gene has CDR1 SGHTA and CDR2 FQGNSA. The CDR3 totals 17 residues. V lost 5 bases to trimming and J lost 3 bases; unmatched junction nucleotides: 16. Written as DNA, the CDR3 is TGTGCCAGCAGCCAAAATCTTGTGACTAGCTCGATCTACGAGCAGTACTTC. Translated: CASSQNLVTSSIYEQYF.

V gene TRBV6-5 combines with J gene TRBJ1-4; possibly TRBD1 for D (5 bases). Germline loops: CDR1 MNHEY, CDR2 SVGAGI. The CDR3 has 15 residues. Deletions cut 6 bases from V and 8 bases from J, with 19 bases between. CDR3 coding DNA: TGTGCCAGCAGCCGACCCGGCGCAGGGAACGAAAAACTGTTTTTT. Translating it yields CASSRPGAGNEKLFF.

This rearrangement joins TRBV21-1 to TRBJ1-2; TRBD1 is the table's D call, not checked against the DNA. TRBV21-1 is a listed pseudogene. This CDR3 contains 15 residues. The CDR3 bases are TGTGCCAGCAGCAAAAGCCGGACAGTCAACTATGGCTACACCTTC. This codes for CASSKSRTVNYGYTF.

CDR3 loop: CASRPTGSEKLFF. The CDR3, as DNA: TGTGCCAGCAGACCTACAGGGAGCGAAAAACTGTTTTTT. The V gene is TRBV12-3 or TRBV12-4, the J gene TRBJ1-4, with a tentative D call TRBD1 (6 bases). The CDR3 spans 13 residues. The V gene lost 6 bases and the J gene lost 8 bases, with 13 bases spanning the gap.

J is TRBJ2-3 and V is TRBV9, with D possibly TRBD2 on 6 matching bases. V gave up 5 bases and J gave up 2 bases, with 18 bases separating them. The CDR3 has 16 amino acids. From germline, CDR1 is SGDLS and CDR2 YYNGEE. CDR3 protein: CASSLPEGRSTDTQYF. The CDR3 DNA sequence: TGTGCCAGCAGTCTTCCGGAGGGGAGGTCCACAGATACGCAGTATTTT. The full variable domain, its missing parts supplied by reference TRBV9 and TRBJ2-3, is DSGVTQTPKHLITATGQRVTLRCSPRSGDLSVYWYQQSLDQGLQFLIQYYNGEERAKGNILERFSAQQFPDLHSELNLSSLELGDSALYFCASSLPEGRSTDTQYFGPGTRLTVL.